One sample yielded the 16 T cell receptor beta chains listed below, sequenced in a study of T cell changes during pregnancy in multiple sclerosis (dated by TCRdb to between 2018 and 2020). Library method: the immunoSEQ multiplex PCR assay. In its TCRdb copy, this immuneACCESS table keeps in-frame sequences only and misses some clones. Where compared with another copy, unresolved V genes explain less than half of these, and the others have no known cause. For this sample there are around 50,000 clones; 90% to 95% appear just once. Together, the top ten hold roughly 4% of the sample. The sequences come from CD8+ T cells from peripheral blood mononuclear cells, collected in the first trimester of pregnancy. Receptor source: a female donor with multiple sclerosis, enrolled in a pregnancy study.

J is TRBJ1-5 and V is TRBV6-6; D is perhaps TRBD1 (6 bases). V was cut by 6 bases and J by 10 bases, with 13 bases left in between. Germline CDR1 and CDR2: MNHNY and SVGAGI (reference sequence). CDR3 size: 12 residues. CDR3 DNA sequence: TGTGCCAGCAGCCCCCAGGGGTCTCCCCAGCATTTT. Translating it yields CASSPQGSPQHF.

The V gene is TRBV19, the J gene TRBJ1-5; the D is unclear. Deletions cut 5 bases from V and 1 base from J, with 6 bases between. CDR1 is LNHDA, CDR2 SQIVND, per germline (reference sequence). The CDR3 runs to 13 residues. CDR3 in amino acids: CASSHRSNQPQHF. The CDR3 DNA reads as TGTGCCAGTAGTCACCGGAGCAATCAGCCCCAGCATTTT. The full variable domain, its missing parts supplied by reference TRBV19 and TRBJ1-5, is DGGITQSPKYLFRKEGQNVTLSCEQNLNHDAMYWYRQDPGQGLRLIYYSQIVNDFQKGDIAEGYSVSREKKESFPLTVTSAQKNPTAFYLCASSHRSNQPQHFGDGTRLSIL.

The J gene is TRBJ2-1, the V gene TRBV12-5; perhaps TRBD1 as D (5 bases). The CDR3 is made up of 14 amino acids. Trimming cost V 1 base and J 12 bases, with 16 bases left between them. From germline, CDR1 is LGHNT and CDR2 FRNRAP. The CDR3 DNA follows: TGTGCTAGTGGTTTGGACACAGGATACAATAGGCAGTTCTTC. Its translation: CASGLDTGYNRQFF. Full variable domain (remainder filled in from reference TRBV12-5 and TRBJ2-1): DARVTQTPRHKVTEMGQEVTMRCQPILGHNTVFWYRQTMMQGLELLAYFRNRAPLDDSGMPKDRFSAEMPDATLATLKIQPSEPRDSAVYFCASGLDTGYNRQFFGPGTRLTVL.

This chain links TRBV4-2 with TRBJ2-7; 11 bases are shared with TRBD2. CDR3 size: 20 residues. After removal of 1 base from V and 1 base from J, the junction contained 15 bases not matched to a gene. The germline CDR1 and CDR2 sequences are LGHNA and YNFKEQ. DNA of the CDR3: TGTGCCAGCAGCCAAGTTGCACTAGGACTAGCGGGCGGCCTTTCCTACGAGCAGTACTTC. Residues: CASSQVALGLAGGLSYEQYF.

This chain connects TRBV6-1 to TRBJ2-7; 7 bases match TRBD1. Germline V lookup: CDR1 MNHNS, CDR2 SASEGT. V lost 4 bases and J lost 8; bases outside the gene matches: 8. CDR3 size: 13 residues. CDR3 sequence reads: CASSGGGTPQQYF. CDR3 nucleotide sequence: TGTGCCAGCAGTGGAGGGGGCACACCTCAGCAGTACTTC.

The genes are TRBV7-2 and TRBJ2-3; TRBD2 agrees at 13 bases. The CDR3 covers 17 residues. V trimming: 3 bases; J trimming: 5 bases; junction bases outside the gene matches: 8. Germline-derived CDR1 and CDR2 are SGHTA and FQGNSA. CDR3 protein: CASSFPTSGGREDTQYF. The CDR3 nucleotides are TGTGCCAGCAGCTTCCCGACTAGCGGGGGGCGGGAAGATACGCAGTATTTT. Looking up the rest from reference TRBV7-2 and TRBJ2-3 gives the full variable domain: GAGVSQSPSNKVTEKGKDVELRCDPISGHTALYWYRQSLGQGLEFLIYFQGNSAPDKSGLPSDRFSAERTGGSVSTLTIQRTQQEDSAVYLCASSFPTSGGREDTQYFGPGTRLTVL.

The CDR3 bases are TGTGCCAGCAGTACTCTCGGGGGTTACGAGCAGTACTTC. This translates into CASSTLGGYEQYF. This chain links TRBV6-5 with TRBJ2-7; D may be TRBD2 (6 bases). This CDR3 has 13 residues. Germline V gene lookup returns CDR1 MNHEY and CDR2 SVGAGI. V was clipped by 5 bases and J by 4 bases, with 12 bases between them.

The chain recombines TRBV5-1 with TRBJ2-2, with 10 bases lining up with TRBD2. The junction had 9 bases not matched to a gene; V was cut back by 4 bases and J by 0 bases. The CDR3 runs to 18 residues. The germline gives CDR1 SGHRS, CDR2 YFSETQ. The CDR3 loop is CASSHKTSGTPNTGELFF. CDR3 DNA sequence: TGCGCCAGCAGCCATAAAACTAGCGGGACACCGAACACCGGGGAGCTGTTTTTT.

Written as DNA, the CDR3 is TGTGCCAGCAGCCCCGAGTCCGCCGGGGGCGGGGGGACGGAGACCCAGTACTTC. Translation: CASSPESAGGGGTETQYF. The chain has TRBV7-9 and TRBJ2-5; 8 nucleotides agree with TRBD2. The germline V gene encodes CDR1 SEHNR and CDR2 FQNEAQ (reference sequence). The V gene end was trimmed by 5 bases and the J gene end by 5 bases; junction bases not matched to a gene: 19. CDR3 length: 18 amino acids.

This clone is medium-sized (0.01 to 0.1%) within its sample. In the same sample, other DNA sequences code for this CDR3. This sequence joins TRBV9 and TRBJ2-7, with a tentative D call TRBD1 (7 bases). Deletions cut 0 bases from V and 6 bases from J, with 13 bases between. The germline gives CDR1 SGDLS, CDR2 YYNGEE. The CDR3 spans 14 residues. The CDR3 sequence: CASSVAYRGGEQYF. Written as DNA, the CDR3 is TGTGCCAGCAGCGTAGCTTACAGGGGAGGCGAGCAGTACTTC.

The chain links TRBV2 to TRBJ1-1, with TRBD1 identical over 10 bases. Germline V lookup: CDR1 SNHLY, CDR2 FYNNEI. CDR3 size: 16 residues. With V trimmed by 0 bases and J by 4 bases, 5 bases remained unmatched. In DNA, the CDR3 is TGTGCCAGCAGTGAAGCGGGACAGGGGAGGTTCACTGAAGCTTTCTTT. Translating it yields CASSEAGQGRFTEAFF.

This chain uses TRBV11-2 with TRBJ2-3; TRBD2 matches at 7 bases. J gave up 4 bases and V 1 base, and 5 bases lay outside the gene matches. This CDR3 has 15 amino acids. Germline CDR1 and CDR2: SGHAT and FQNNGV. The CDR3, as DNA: TGTGCCAGCAGCTTAGTTGCGGGGGTGGCAGATACGCAGTATTTT. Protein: CASSLVAGVADTQYF.

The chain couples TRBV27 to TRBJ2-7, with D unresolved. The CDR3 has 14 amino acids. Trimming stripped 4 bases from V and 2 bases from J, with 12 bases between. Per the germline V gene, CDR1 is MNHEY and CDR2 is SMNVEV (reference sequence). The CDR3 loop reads CASSSLAGPYEQYF. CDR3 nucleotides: TGTGCCAGCAGTTCCCTGGCAGGCCCCTACGAGCAGTACTTC.

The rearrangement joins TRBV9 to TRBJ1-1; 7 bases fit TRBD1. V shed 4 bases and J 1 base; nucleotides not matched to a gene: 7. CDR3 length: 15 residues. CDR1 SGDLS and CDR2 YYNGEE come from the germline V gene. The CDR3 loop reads CASSLAGTANTEAFF. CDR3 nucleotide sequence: TGTGCCAGCAGCCTCGCCGGGACAGCGAACACTGAAGCTTTCTTT.

CDR3 sequence (DNA): TGTGCCAGCAGCCCAGGACAGGGTGACCAAGCTTTCTTT. Protein product: CASSPGQGDQAFF. This chain joins TRBV9 and TRBJ1-1; 8 nucleotides align to TRBD1. CDR3 length equals 13 residues. Germline CDR1 reads SGDLS; CDR2 reads YYNGEE. V trimming: 4 bases; J trimming: 9 bases; junction bases outside the gene matches: 8. Complete variable domain (other parts from reference TRBV9 and TRBJ1-1): DSGVTQTPKHLITATGQRVTLRCSPRSGDLSVYWYQQSLDQGLQFLIQYYNGEERAKGNILERFSAQQFPDLHSELNLSSLELGDSALYFCASSPGQGDQAFFGQGTRLTVV.

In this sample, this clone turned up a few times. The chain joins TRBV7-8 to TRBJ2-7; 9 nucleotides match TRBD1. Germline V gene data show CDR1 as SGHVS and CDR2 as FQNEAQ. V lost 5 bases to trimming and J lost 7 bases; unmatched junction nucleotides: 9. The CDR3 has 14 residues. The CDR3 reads CASSGPGQGWEQYF. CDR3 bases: TGTGCCAGCAGCGGACCGGGACAGGGATGGGAGCAGTACTTC.